This T cell receptor beta chain came from a study of PD-L1 blockade in urothelial cancer. Background on the study: Male sex and bladder-origin urothelial cancer characterized about 90% of the roughly 30 patients.

This clone came up once. Time point described: pretreatment peripheral blood. Germline CDR1 and CDR2: LNHNV and YYDKDF (reference sequence). Trimming cost V 1 base and J 2 bases, with 12 bases left between them. This CDR3 comprises 15 residues. Generated by immunoSEQ multiplex PCR, the TCRdb table keeps only in-frame clones and is missing some. The sample holds about 57,000 clones; around 81% are singletons and the top ten take 5.7%. The sample was PBMCs, taken around atezolizumab (anti-PD-L1) treatment. The source is a man aged 65-85 years with urothelial cancer. The rearrangement links TRBV15 to TRBJ2-7; TRBD2 is a possible D gene (7 bases). The CDR3 DNA reads as TGTGCCACCAGCAGAGGGGGGGGCGGGACCTACGAGCAGTACTTC. Translation: CATSRGGGGTYEQYF.